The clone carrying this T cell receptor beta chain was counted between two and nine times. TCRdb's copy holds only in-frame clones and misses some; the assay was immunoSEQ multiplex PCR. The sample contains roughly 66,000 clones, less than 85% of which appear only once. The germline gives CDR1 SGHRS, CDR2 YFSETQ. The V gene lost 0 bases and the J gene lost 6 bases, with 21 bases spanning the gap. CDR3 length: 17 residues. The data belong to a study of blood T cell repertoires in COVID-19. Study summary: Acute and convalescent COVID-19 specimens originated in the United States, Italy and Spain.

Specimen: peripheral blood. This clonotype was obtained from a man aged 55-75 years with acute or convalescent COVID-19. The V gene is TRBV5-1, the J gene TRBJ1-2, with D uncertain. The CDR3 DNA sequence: TGCGCCAGCAGCTTGGGAGGGTTGTCCAGGCAGTCCGATGGCTACACCTTC. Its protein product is CASSLGGLSRQSDGYTF.